The sequence of this T cell receptor beta chain was determined in a study of blood T cell repertoires in COVID-19. Study-wide background: Whether acute or convalescent, the COVID-19 samples came from the United States, Italy and Spain. T cells, B-cell-depleted T cells, or PBMCs supplied cDNA or gDNA.

This clone was seen a handful of times. Per the original methods: Amplification with reference gene primers provided the estimates of nucleated cell counts. The repertoire was sequenced with immunoSEQ multiplex PCR; TCRdb's copy has only in-frame clones and lacks some. V, J and clone size reflect that table, while D and trimming were determined from the DNA. The top ten clones hold around 4.9% of a sample with about 200,000 clones, roughly 85% of them seen once. Germline CDR1 and CDR2: SGHVS and FQNEAQ. V dropped 5 bases and J dropped 8 bases, with 21 bases sitting between them. The CDR3 runs to 15 residues.

The sequenced material came from peripheral blood. The TCR comes from a woman aged 80 or older with acute or convalescent COVID-19. J is TRBJ1-2 and V is TRBV7-8; D uncertain. The CDR3 here is CASSLLEFKDEGYTF. The CDR3 DNA reads as TGTGCCAGCAGCCTACTAGAATTTAAGGACGAGGGCTACACCTTC.